This T cell receptor beta chain came from a study of spatial heterogeneity in lung cancer. Whole-study context: Raw-read counts averaged over ten per unique TCR and UMI combination.

This clonotype was found many times. The antigen remains undetermined. Study findings and constraints: Ubiquitous expanded tumor TCRs were observed in blood more at resection than follow-up.

The V gene end was trimmed by 5 bases and the J gene end by 7 bases; junction bases not matched to a gene: 4. CDR1 is LNHDA and CDR2 is SQIVND in the germline V gene (reference sequence). This CDR3 has 14 amino acids. Single TCR cDNA molecules each had their own unique molecular identifier. TCRdb itself ran the 5' RACE reads through MiXCR, one entry per CDR3 protein. The sample carries tens of thousands of distinct CDR3 sequences, approximately 7% recorded once. As to time point: sample taken at primary tumor resection. No cell sorting; template was whole RNA from tumor, lung tissue or PBMC. Samples were donated by 72 untreated early-stage non-small cell lung cancer patients.

The genes are TRBV19 and TRBJ1-6; the match to TRBD1 covers 8 bases. The receptor comes from a female donor with early-stage non-small cell lung cancer. The specimen comprised PBMCs, sampled at surgery. CDR3 loop: CASSGTGGNSPLHF. DNA of the CDR3: TGTGCCAGTAGTGGGACAGGCGGCAATTCACCCCTCCACTTT.